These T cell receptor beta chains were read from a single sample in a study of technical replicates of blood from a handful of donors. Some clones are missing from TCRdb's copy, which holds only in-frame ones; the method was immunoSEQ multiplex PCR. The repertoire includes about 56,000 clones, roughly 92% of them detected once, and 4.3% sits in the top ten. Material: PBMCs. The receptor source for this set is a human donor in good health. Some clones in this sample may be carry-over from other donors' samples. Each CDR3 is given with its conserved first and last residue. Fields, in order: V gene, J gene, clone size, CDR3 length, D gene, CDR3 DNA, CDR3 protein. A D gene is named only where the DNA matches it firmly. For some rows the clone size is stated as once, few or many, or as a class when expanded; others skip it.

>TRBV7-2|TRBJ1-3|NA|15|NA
TGTGCCAGCAGCTTAAGCCAAATCTCTGGAAACACCATATATTTT
CASSLSQISGNTIYF
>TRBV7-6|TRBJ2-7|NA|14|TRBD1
TGTGCCAGCAGCTTAGAGGGGGCGTTGTACGAGCAGTACTTC
CASSLEGALYEQYF
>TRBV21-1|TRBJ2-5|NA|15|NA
TGTGCCAGCAGCACACGGGGGGCCACGGGGGAGACCCAGTACTTC
CASSTRGATGETQYF
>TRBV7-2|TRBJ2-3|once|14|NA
TGTGCCAGCAGCTTGGGCAGACTAACAGATACGCAGTATTTT
CASSLGRLTDTQYF
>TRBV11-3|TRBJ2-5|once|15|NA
TGTGCCAGCAGCTTAGCACAGGCACGCGGTGAGACCCAGTACTTC
CASSLAQARGETQYF
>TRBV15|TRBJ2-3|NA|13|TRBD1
TGTGCCACCGGACAGGGGGGAGGGGATACGCAGTATTTT
CATGQGGGDTQYF
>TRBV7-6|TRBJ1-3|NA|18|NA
TGTGCCAGCAGCTTAGAATACAGGCCATTGGGCTCTGGAAACACCATATATTTT
CASSLEYRPLGSGNTIYF
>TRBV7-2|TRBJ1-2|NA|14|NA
TGTGCCAGCAGCCTCCAAAGAGCTAACTATGGCTACACCTTC
CASSLQRANYGYTF
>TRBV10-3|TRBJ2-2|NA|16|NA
TGTGCCATCAGAGGAGTACCTTCTCAGTCTTCCGGGGAGCTGTTTTTT
CAIRGVPSQSSGELFF
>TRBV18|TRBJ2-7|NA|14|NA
TGTGCCAGCTCTCCCGGGTCCAGCTCCTACGAGCAGTACTTC
CASSPGSSSYEQYF
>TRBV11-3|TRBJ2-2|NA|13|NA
TGTGCCAGCAGCTTACTCCCGTCCGGGGAGCTGTTTTTT
CASSLLPSGELFF
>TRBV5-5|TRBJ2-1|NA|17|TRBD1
TGTGCCAGCAGACCTGGAATAGGGACAGGGGCTGGCGGTGAGCAGTTCTTC
CASRPGIGTGAGGEQFF
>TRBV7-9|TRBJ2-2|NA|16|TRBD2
TGTGCCAGCAGCTTAGCCGGGACTACGGGCACCGGGGAGCTGTTTTTT
CASSLAGTTGTGELFF
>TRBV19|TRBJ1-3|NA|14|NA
TGTGCCAGTACCCTCGACAGCTCTGGAAACACCATATATTTT
CASTLDSSGNTIYF
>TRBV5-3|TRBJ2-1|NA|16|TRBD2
TGTGCCAGAAGACAATATCTAGCGGGCCTTAACGATGAGCAGTTCTTC
CARRQYLAGLNDEQFF
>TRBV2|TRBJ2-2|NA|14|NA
TGTGCCAGCAGTGAGAGGGAGTACGCCGGGGAGCTGTTTTTT
CASSEREYAGELFF
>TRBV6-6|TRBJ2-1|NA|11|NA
TGTGCCAGCCTGGTGAGCAATGAGCAGTTCTTC
CASLVSNEQFF